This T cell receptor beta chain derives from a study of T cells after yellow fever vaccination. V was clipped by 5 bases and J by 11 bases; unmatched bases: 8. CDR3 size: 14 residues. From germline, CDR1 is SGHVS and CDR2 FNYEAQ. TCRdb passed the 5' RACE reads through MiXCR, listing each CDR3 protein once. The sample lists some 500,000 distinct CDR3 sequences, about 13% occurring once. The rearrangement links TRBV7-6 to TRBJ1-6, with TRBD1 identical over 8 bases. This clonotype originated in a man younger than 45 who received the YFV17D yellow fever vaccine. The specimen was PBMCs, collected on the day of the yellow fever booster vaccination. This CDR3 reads CASSPDRDLTPLHF. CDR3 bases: TGTGCCAGCAGCCCGGACAGGGACCTGACACCCCTCCACTTT. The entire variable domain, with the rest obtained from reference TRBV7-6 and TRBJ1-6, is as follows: GAGVSQSPRYKVTKRGQDVALRCDPISGHVSLYWYRQALGQGPEFLTYFNYEAQQDKSGLPNDRFSAERPEGSISTLTIQRTEQRDSAMYRCASSPDRDLTPLHFGNGTRLTVT.